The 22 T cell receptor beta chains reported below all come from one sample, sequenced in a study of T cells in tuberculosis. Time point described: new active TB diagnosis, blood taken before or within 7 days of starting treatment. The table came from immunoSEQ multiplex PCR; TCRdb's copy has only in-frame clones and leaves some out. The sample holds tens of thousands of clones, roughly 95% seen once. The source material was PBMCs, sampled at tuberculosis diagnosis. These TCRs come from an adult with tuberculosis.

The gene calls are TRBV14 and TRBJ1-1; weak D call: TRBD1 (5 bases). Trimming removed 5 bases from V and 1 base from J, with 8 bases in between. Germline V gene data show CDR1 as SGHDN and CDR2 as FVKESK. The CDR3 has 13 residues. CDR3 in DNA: TGTGCCAGCAGCGGCGACAGGAACACTGAAGCTTTCTTT. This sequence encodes CASSGDRNTEAFF.

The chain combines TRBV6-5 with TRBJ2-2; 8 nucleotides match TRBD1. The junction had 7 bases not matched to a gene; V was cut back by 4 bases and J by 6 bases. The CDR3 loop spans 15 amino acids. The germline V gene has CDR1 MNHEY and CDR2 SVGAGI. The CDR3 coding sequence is TGTGCCAGCAGTTGGTTGACAGGGGCGGCCGGGGAGCTGTTTTTT. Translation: CASSWLTGAAGELFF.

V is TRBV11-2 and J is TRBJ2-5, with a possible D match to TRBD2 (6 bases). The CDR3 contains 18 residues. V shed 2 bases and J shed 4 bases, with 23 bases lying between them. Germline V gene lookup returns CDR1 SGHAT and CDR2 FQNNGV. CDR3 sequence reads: CASSLFGPAQAGGETQYF. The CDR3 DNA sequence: TGTGCCAGCAGCTTATTTGGCCCGGCTCAAGCGGGCGGAGAGACCCAGTACTTC.

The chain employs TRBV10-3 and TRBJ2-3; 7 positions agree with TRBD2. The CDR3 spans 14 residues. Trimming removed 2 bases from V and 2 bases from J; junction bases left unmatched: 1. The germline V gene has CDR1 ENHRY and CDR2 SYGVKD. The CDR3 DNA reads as TGTGCCATCAGTGAGACTAGCGACACAGATACGCAGTATTTT. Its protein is CAISETSDTDTQYF.

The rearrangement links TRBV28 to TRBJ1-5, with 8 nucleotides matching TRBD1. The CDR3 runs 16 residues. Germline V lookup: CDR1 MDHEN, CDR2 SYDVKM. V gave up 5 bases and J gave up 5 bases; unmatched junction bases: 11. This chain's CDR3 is CASSPLDRAGDQPQHF. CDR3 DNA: TGTGCCAGCAGTCCCCTGGACAGGGCGGGCGATCAGCCCCAGCATTTT.

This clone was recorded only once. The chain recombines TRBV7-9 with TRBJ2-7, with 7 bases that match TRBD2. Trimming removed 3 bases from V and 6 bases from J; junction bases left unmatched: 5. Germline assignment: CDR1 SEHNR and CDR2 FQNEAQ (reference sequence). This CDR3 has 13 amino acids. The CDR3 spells CASSLAGVAEQYF. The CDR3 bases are TGTGCCAGCAGCTTGGCGGGAGTTGCCGAGCAGTACTTC.

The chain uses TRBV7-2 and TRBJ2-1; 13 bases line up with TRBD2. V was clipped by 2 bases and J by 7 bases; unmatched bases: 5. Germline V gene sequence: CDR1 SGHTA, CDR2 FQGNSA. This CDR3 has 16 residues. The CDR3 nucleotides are TGTGCCAGCAGCTTATCCGGACTAGCGGGAGTGAATGAGCAGTTCTTC. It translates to CASSLSGLAGVNEQFF.

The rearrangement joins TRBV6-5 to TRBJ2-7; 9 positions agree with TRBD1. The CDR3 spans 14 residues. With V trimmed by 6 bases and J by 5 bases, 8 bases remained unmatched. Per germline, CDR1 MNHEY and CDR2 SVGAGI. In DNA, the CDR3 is TGTGCCAGCAGCACCCGACAGGGGGTCCACGAGCAGTACTTC. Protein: CASSTRQGVHEQYF.

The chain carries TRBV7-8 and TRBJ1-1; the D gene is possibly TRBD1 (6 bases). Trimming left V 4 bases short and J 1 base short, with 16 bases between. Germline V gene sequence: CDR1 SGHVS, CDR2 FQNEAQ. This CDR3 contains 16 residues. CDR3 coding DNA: TGTGCCAGCAGCTCAGGGGTCCTCCGCTCGAACACTGAAGCTTTCTTT. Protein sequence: CASSSGVLRSNTEAFF.

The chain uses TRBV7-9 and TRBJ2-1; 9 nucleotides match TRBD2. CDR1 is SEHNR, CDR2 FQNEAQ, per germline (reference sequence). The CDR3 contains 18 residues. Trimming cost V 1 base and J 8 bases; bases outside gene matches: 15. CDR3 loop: CASSLERTSDPALDEQFF. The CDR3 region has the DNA TGTGCCAGCAGCTTAGAGAGGACTAGCGACCCCGCGCTCGATGAGCAGTTCTTC.

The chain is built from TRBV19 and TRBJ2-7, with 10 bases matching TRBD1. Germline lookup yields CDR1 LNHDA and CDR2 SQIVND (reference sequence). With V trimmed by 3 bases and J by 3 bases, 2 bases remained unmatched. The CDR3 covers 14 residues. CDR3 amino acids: CASSMGQGIYEQYF. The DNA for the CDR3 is TGTGCCAGTAGTATGGGACAGGGGATCTACGAGCAGTACTTC.

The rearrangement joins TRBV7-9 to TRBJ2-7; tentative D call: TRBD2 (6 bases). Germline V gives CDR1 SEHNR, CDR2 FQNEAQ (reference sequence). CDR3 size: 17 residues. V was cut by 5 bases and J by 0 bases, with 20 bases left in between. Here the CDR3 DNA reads TGTGCCAGCAGCCACTCCGGGGGAGTCCCAAGCTCCTACGAGCAGTACTTC. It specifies CASSHSGGVPSSYEQYF.

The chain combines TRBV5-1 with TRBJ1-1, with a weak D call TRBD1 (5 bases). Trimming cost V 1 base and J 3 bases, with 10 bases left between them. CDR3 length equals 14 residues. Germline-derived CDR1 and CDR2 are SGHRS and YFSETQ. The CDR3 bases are TGCGCCAGCAGCTTGAGCAGGGCGTACACTGAAGCTTTCTTT. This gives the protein CASSLSRAYTEAFF.

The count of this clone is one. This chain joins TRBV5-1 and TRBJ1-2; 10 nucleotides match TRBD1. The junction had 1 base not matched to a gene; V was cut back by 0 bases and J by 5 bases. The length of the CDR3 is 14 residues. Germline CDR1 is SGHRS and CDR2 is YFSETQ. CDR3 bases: TGCGCCAGCAGCTTGGGACAGGGGGCATATGGCTACACCTTC. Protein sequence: CASSLGQGAYGYTF. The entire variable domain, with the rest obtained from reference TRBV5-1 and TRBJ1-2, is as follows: KAGVTQTPRYLIKTRGQQVTLSCSPISGHRSVSWYQQTPGQGLQFLFEYFSETQRNKGNFPGRFSGRQFSNSRSEMNVSTLELGDSALYLCASSLGQGAYGYTFGSGTRLTVV.

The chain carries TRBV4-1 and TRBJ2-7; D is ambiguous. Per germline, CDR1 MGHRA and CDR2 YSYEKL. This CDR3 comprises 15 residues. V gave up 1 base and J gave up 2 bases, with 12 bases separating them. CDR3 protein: CASSQGVQITYEQYF. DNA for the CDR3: TGCGCCAGCAGCCAAGGTGTCCAGATTACCTACGAGCAGTACTTC.

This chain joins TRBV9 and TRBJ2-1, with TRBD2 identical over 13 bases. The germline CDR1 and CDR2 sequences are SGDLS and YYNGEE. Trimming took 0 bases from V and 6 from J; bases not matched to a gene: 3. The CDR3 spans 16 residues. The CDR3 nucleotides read TGTGCCAGCAGCGTAGAACTAGCGGGAGGGCCCAATGAGCAGTTCTTC. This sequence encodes CASSVELAGGPNEQFF.

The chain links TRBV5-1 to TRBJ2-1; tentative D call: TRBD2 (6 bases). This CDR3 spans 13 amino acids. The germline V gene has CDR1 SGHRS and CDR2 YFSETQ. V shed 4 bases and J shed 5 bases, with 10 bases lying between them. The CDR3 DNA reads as TGCGCCAGCAGCCGCGTAGCGGACAATGAGCAGTTCTTC. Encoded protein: CASSRVADNEQFF.

The CDR3 here is CASSGGLVREQYF. The DNA for the CDR3 is TGTGCCAGCAGCGGAGGACTAGTTCGCGAGCAGTACTTC. V is TRBV5-4 and J is TRBJ2-7; 7 bases fit TRBD2. The CDR3 extends over 13 amino acids. Trimming took 4 bases from V and 6 from J; bases not matched to a gene: 7. The germline V gene has CDR1 SGHNT and CDR2 YYREEE (reference sequence).

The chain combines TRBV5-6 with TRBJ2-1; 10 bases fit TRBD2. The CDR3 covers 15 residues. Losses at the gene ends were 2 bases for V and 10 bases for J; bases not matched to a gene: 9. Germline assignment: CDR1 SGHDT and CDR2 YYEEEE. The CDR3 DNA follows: TGTGCCAGCAGCTTTTCCATCCTAGCGGGAGTCGAGCAGTTCTTC. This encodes CASSFSILAGVEQFF.

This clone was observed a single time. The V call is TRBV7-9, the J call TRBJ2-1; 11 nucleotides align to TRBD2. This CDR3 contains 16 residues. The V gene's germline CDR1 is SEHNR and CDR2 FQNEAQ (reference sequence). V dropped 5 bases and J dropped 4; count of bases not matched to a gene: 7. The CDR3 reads CASSPEGLAVYNEQFF. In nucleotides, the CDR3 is TGTGCCAGCAGCCCTGAGGGACTAGCGGTTTACAATGAGCAGTTCTTC.

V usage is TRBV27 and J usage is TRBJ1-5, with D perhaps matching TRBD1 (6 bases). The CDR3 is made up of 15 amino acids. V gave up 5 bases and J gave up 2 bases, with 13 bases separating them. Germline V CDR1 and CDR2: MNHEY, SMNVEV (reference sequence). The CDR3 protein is CASSTQGLGNQPQHF. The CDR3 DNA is TGTGCCAGCAGTACACAGGGATTGGGCAATCAGCCCCAGCATTTT.

The CDR3 spells CASSYGQGGGYTF. The DNA of the CDR3 is TGTGCCAGCTCATACGGACAGGGTGGAGGCTACACCTTC. The V gene is TRBV18, the J gene TRBJ1-2, with 8 bases that match TRBD1. J lost 8 bases, V lost 5 bases, and 7 bases had no gene match. Germline V gives CDR1 KGHSH, CDR2 LQKENI. The CDR3 runs to 13 residues.